What follows are 8 T cell receptor beta chains derived from one specimen sequenced in a study of technical replicates of blood from a few donors (dated by TCRdb to the late 2010s). Library preparation was by the immunoSEQ multiplex PCR assay. TCRdb re-hosts the immuneACCESS table, in-frame sequences only. Its copies lack some clones; in the studies checked, an unresolved V gene accounts for under half of them, and the cause for the rest is not known. For this sample there are 91,000 or so clones; 95% appear just once. The ten largest make up over 0.2% of the sample. Sequenced: T cells isolated from PBMCs. The receptors originated from a human donor in good health.

CDR3 loop: CASSPRSQETQYF. The DNA of the CDR3 is TGTGCCAGCAGTCCCCGCAGCCAAGAGACCCAGTACTTC. This sequence joins TRBV6-6 and TRBJ2-5; no firm D call. Trimming cost V 5 bases and J 1 base, with 8 bases left between them. CDR3 length: 13 amino acids. The germline V gene encodes CDR1 MNHNY and CDR2 SVGAGI (reference sequence).

This chain links TRBV5-1 with TRBJ2-1; TRBD2 matches 7 bases. The CDR3 contains 14 residues. The ends lost 0 bases at V and 6 bases at J; junction bases unmatched: 3. Germline V gene data show CDR1 as SGHRS and CDR2 as YFSETQ. CDR3 amino acids: CASSLDGLVNEQFF. CDR3 DNA: TGCGCCAGCAGCTTGGACGGACTAGTCAATGAGCAGTTCTTC. The full variable domain, in which reference TRBV5-1 and TRBJ2-1 provide the parts outside the CDR3, is KAGVTQTPRYLIKTRGQQVTLSCSPISGHRSVSWYQQTPGQGLQFLFEYFSETQRNKGNFPGRFSGRQFSNSRSEMNVSTLELGDSALYLCASSLDGLVNEQFFGPGTRLTVL.

The genes are TRBV6-5 and TRBJ2-1; TRBD1 matches at 9 bases. V dropped 6 bases and J dropped 16; count of bases not matched to a gene: 7. Germline-derived CDR1 and CDR2 are MNHEY and SVGAGI. This CDR3 is built from 11 residues. The CDR3 reads CASSLRDRVFF. The DNA for the CDR3 is TGTGCCAGCAGCCTCCGGGACAGGGTATTCTTC.

The chain joins TRBV7-8 to TRBJ1-2, with D tentatively TRBD1 (6 bases). Per the germline V gene, CDR1 is SGHVS and CDR2 is FQNEAQ. This CDR3 comprises 15 residues. V was pared by 6 bases and J by 8 bases, with 22 bases between. CDR3 bases: TGTGCCAGCAGTAGGGGGGGACACGTCCCGGGCGGCTACACCTTC. As protein: CASSRGGHVPGGYTF.

This chain links TRBV29-1 with TRBJ1-2, with 7 bases matching TRBD1. Germline CDR1 SQVTM, CDR2 ANQGSEA. This CDR3 is 13 amino acids long. Trimming removed 7 bases from V and 7 bases from J; junction bases left unmatched: 12. CDR3 sequence: CSAPGGAVGGYTF. The CDR3 nucleotides are TGCAGCGCCCCAGGGGGTGCGGTGGGTGGCTACACCTTC.

This sequence joins TRBV28 and TRBJ2-7; 7 nucleotides align to TRBD1. The trim removed 5 bases at V and 3 bases at J, leaving 4 bases unmatched. Germline assignment: CDR1 MDHEN and CDR2 SYDVKM. The CDR3 contains 13 residues. DNA of the CDR3: TGTGCCAGCAGTCAGACAGGGCACTACGAGCAGTACTTC. This encodes CASSQTGHYEQYF.

This clone was counted a single time. The chain couples TRBV29-1 to TRBJ1-4; TRBD1 is a possible D gene (5 bases). This CDR3 is 11 amino acids long. V lost 5 bases to trimming and J lost 16 bases, with 17 bases between them. Germline CDR1 is SQVTM and CDR2 is ANQGSEA. The CDR3 loop reads CSVRVLTAEFF. The CDR3, as DNA: TGCAGCGTTAGGGTCTTGACAGCCGAGTTTTTT.

The chain carries TRBV19 and TRBJ1-2; 12 nucleotides match TRBD1. After removal of 7 bases from V and 3 bases from J, the junction contained 15 bases not matched to a gene. The length of the CDR3 is 18 residues. Germline lookup yields CDR1 LNHDA and CDR2 SQIVND (reference sequence). As DNA, the CDR3 is TGTGCCAGTACTCTTTCTAAGGGGACAGGGGGCGCCGACTATGGCTACACCTTC. Protein product: CASTLSKGTGGADYGYTF. The whole variable domain, filled in from reference TRBV19 and TRBJ1-2, reads DGGITQSPKYLFRKEGQNVTLSCEQNLNHDAMYWYRQDPGQGLRLIYYSQIVNDFQKGDIAEGYSVSREKKESFPLTVTSAQKNPTAFYLCASTLSKGTGGADYGYTFGSGTRLTVV.